This T cell receptor (beta chain) was documented in a study of cytomegalovirus exposure and HLA in healthy donors. Amplification used 60 Vbeta primers and 13 Jbeta primers. TCRdb keeps only in-frame clones here, not all; method: immunoSEQ multiplex PCR. The sample has 160,000 or so clones; roughly 82% are singletons. Study findings and constraints: Across donors, presence/absence analyses took sequencing depth to be roughly uniform. In vitro checks showed that a few CMV-associated chains really do target CMV antigens. Generally TCR sequences proved uncommon, though certain public TCRs appeared in numerous donors. For TCR beta chains, V- and J-gene trimming was later linked to a missense DCLRE1C variant.

Regarding this clone: As yet, its antigen is unknown.

The CDR3 contains 14 residues. Germline loops: CDR1 SEHNR, CDR2 FQNEAQ (reference sequence). With 5 bases removed from V and 10 bases from J, the gap between germline ends came to 15 bases. The TCR sequence derives from a woman aged 45 to 65 in good health and CMV-seropositive. The chain combines TRBV7-9 with TRBJ1-6; D is uncertain. Sequenced material: PBMCs. DNA for the CDR3: TGTGCCAGCAGCGGAGGGCCTAGCAGGTCACCCCTCCACTTT. Translation gives CASSGGPSRSPLHF.